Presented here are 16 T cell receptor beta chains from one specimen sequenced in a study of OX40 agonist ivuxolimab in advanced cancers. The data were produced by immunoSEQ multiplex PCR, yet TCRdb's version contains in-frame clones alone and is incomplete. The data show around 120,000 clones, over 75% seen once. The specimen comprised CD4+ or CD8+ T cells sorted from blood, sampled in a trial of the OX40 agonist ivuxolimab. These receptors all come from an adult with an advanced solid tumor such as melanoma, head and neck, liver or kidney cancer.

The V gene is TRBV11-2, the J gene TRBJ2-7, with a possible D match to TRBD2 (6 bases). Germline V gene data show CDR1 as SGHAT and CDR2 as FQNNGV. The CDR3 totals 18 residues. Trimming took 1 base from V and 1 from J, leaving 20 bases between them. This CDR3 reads CASSLARTMGGVSYEQYF. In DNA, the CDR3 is TGTGCCAGCAGCTTAGCTCGGACTATGGGCGGAGTATCCTACGAGCAGTACTTC.

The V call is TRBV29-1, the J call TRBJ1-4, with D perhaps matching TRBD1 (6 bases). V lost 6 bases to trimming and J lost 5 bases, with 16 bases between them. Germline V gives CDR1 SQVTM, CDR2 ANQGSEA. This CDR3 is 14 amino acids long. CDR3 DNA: TGCAGCGTATCACCCGGGCAGGGGAATGAAAAACTGTTTTTT. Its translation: CSVSPGQGNEKLFF.

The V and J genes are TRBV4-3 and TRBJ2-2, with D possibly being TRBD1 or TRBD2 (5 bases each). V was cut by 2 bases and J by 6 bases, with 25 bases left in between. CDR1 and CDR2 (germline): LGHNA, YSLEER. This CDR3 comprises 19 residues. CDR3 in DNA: TGCGCCAGCAGCCAAACGAAATATGGGACGGCGGTCGAGGCCGGGGAGCTGTTTTTT. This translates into CASSQTKYGTAVEAGELFF.

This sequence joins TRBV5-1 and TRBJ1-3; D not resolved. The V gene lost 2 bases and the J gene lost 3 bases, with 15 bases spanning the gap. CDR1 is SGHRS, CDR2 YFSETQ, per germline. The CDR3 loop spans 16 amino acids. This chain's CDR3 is CASSLDTETHGNTIYF. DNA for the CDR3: TGCGCCAGCAGCTTAGATACAGAGACCCATGGAAACACCATATATTTT.

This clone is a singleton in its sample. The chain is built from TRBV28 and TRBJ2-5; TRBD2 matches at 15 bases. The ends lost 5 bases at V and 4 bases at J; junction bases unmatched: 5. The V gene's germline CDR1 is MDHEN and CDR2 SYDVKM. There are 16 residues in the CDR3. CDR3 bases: TGTGCCAGCAGTATGGGACTAGCGGGGGGACGAGAGACCCAGTACTTC. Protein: CASSMGLAGGRETQYF.

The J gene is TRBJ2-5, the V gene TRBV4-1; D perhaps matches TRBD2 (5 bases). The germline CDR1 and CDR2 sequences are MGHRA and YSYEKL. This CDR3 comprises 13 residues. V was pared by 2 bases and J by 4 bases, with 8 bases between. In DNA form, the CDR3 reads TGCGCCAGCAGCCAAACTAGAGGAGAGACCCAGTACTTC. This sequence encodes CASSQTRGETQYF.

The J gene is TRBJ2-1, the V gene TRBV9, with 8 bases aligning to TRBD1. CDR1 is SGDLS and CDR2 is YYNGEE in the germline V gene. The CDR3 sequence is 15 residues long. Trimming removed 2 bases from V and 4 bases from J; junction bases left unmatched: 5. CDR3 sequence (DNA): TGTGCCAGCAGCGTCACAGGACAGGGTTACAATGAGCAGTTCTTC. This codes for CASSVTGQGYNEQFF.

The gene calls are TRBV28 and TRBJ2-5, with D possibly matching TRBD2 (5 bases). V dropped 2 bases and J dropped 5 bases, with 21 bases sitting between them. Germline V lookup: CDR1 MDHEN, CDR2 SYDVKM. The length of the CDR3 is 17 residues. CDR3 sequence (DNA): TGTGCCAGCAGTTTAGGACCTTTCGCGTCCGGGGATGAGACCCAGTACTTC. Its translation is CASSLGPFASGDETQYF.

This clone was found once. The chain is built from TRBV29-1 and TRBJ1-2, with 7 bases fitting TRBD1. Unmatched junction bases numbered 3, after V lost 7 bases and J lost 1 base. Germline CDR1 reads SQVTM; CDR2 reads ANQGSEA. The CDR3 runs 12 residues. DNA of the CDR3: TGCAGCGGGAGGGGGCTTAACTATGGCTACACCTTC. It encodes CSGRGLNYGYTF.

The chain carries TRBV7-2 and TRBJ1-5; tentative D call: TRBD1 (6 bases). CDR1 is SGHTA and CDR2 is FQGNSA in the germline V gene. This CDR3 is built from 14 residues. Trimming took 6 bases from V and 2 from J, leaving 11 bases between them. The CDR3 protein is CASRLPGGNQPQHF. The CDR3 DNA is TGTGCCAGCAGATTACCAGGGGGCAATCAGCCCCAGCATTTT.

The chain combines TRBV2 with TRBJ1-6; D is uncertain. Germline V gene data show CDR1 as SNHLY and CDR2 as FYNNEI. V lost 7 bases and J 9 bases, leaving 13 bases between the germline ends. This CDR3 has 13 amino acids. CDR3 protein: CASTSQPGSPLHF. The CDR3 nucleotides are TGTGCCAGCACCAGTCAACCGGGTTCACCCCTCCACTTT.

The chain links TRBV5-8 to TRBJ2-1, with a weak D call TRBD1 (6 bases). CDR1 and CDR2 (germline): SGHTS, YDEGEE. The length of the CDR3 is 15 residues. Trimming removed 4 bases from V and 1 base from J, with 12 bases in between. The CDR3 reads CASSTAQGSYNEQFF. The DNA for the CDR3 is TGTGCCAGCAGCACCGCTCAGGGGTCCTACAATGAGCAGTTCTTC.

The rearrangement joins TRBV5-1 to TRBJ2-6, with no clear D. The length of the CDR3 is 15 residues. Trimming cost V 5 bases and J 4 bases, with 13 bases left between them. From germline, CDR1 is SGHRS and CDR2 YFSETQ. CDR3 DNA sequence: TGCGCCAGCAGGGCCCTGGAAGCCGGGGCCAACGTCCTGACTTTC. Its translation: CASRALEAGANVLTF.

The CDR3 is CASSQEIGSHGNTIYF. The CDR3 bases are TGCGCCAGCAGCCAAGAAATCGGCAGTCATGGAAACACCATATATTTT. This chain connects TRBV4-3 to TRBJ1-3; D ambiguous. The CDR3 is 16 amino acids. The V gene lost 0 bases and the J gene lost 3 bases, with 12 bases spanning the gap. Germline-derived CDR1 and CDR2 are LGHNA and YSLEER.

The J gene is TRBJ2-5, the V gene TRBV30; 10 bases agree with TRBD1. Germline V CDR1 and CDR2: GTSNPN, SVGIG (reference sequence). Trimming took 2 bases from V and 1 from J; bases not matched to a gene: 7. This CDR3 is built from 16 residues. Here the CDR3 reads CAWSPRDRGRQETQYF. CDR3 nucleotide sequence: TGTGCCTGGAGTCCCCGGGACAGGGGACGCCAAGAGACCCAGTACTTC.

The CDR3 bases are TGTGCCAGTAGTATAGGACTAGCGGGGGGGAGCTCCTACAATGAGCAGTTCTTC. Its protein is CASSIGLAGGSSYNEQFF. The J gene is TRBJ2-1, the V gene TRBV19; 14 bases map to TRBD2. This CDR3 is 18 amino acids long. Germline CDR1 reads LNHDA; CDR2 reads SQIVND (reference sequence). With V trimmed by 1 base and J by 0 bases, 2 bases remained unmatched.